A selection of T cell receptor beta chains follows, all from one sample in a study of blood T cell repertoires in COVID-19. Generated by immunoSEQ multiplex PCR, the TCRdb table keeps only in-frame clones and is missing some. The table has more than 110,000 clones, 60% to 85% seen once. The sample comprised peripheral blood. These receptors all come from a woman aged 80 or over with active or convalescent COVID-19. Each CDR3 is given with its conserved first and last residue. D genes are given only for firm matches. Not every row has a clone size; where given, it reads once, few, many or a size class.

TRBJ1-2 TRBD1 TRBV4-2 few 15 CASSQDVQGTYGYTF TGTGCCAGCAGCCAAGACGTACAGGGGACCTATGGCTACACCTTC
TRBJ1-4 - TRBV2 - 14 CASSQDTHGEKLFF TGTGCCAGCTCGCAGGACACCCACGGGGAAAAACTGTTTTTT
TRBJ2-7 TRBD2 TRBV5-1 - 15 CASSQGTSGSYEQYF TGCGCCAGCAGCCAAGGGACTAGCGGCTCCTACGAGCAGTACTTC
TRBJ2-6 TRBD1 TRBV2 - 15 CASSYDRGGANVLTF TGTGCCAGCAGTTATGACAGGGGTGGGGCCAACGTCCTGACTTTC
TRBJ2-3 TRBD2 TRBV5-4 - 15 CASSGGTSGTDTQYF TGTGCCAGCAGCGGTGGGACTAGCGGCACAGATACGCAGTATTTT
TRBJ1-6 TRBD1 TRBV2 once 14 CARGTGTVNSPLHF TGTGCCAGGGGGACCGGGACAGTTAATTCACCCCTCCACTTT
TRBJ1-5 - TRBV6-6 - 13 CASSTVGLPAQHF TGTGCCAGCAGTACCGTAGGACTGCCTGCCCAGCATTTT
TRBJ2-3 TRBD2 TRBV7-7 - 17 CASSSVRTRSGTDTQYF TGTGCTAGCAGCTCAGTGCGGACTAGATCGGGCACAGATACGCAGTATTTT
TRBJ1-6 TRBD1 TRBV7-2 - 14 CASSLGTGGSPLHF TGTGCCAGCAGCTTAGGGACAGGGGGTTCACCCCTCCACTTT
TRBJ2-5 - TRBV15 - 16 CATSRDLRLLGETQYF TGTGCCACCAGCAGAGATCTCAGGCTACTGGGAGAGACCCAGTACTTC
TRBJ1-4 TRBD1 TRBV2 - 14 CASSATGNNEKLFF TGTGCCAGCAGCGCGACAGGGAATAATGAAAAACTGTTTTTT
TRBJ2-1 TRBD2 TRBV27 - 18 CASSLFRDSGPGRGEQFF TGTGCCAGCAGTTTATTTCGTGATAGCGGGCCCGGGCGTGGTGAGCAGTTCTTC
TRBJ1-1 TRBD1 TRBV10-3 few 14 CAISEDRGRTEAFF TGTGCCATCAGTGAGGACAGGGGGCGGACTGAAGCTTTCTTT
TRBJ1-2 TRBD1 TRBV5-1 - 15 CASSFGTAANYGYTF TGCGCCAGCAGCTTTGGGACAGCCGCTAACTATGGCTACACCTTC
TRBJ1-2 - TRBV9 few 14 CASSVPGTGYGYTF TGTGCCAGCAGCGTTCCCGGGACTGGGTATGGCTACACCTTC
TRBJ2-2 - TRBV20-1 once 16 CSASLGHIANTGELFF TGCAGTGCTAGTCTGGGACATATCGCGAACACCGGGGAGCTGTTTTTT
TRBJ1-1 - TRBV9 few 21 CASSVDPGSAWDTAGDVVAFF TGTGCCAGCAGCGTAGATCCCGGTAGCGCGTGGGACACTGCAGGGGATGTTGTGGCTTTCTTT
TRBJ2-3 - TRBV7-2 few 13 CASSRDLTDTQYF TGTGCCAGCAGCCGGGACTTGACAGATACGCAGTATTTT
TRBJ2-2 - TRBV18 - 16 CASSYRAKTNTGELFF TGTGCCAGCTCATACAGGGCTAAAACGAACACCGGGGAGCTGTTTTTT
TRBJ1-5 - TRBV6-5 few 13 CASSYSSNQPQHF TGTGCCAGCAGTTACTCTAGTAACCAGCCCCAGCATTTT
TRBJ2-3 TRBD1 TRBV29-1 - 15 CSITGQGIPGDTQYF TGCAGCATCACCGGACAGGGAATACCAGGAGATACGCAGTATTTT
TRBJ1-1 - TRBV6-2/TRBV6-3 - 13 CASSYPVSTEAFF TGTGCCAGCAGTTATCCGGTTAGCACTGAAGCTTTCTTT
TRBJ1-6 TRBD1 TRBV9 - 15 CASSATGEGHSPLHF TGTGCCAGCAGCGCGACAGGGGAAGGGCATTCACCCCTCCACTTT
TRBJ2-7 - TRBV6-2/TRBV6-3 - 11 CASSYLYEQYF TGTGCCAGCAGTTACCTCTACGAGCAGTACTTC
TRBJ1-4 - TRBV11-3 - 13 CASSLGGGEKLFF TGTGCCAGCAGCTTGGGAGGAGGTGAAAAACTGTTTTTT
TRBJ1-2 - TRBV6-5 - 10 CASRDRAYTF TGTGCCAGCAGGGACAGAGCCTACACCTTC
TRBJ2-7 TRBD2 TRBV7-9 few 17 CASSLGGVAGHTYEQYF TGTGCCAGCAGCTTAGGAGGGGTAGCGGGGCATACCTACGAGCAGTACTTC
TRBJ1-2 - TRBV27 - 16 CASSFSTNPTGYGYTF TGTGCCAGCAGTTTCTCCACAAATCCCACAGGCTATGGCTACACCTTC
TRBJ1-1 - TRBV7-2 - 15 CASRSSGALDTEAFF TGTGCCAGCAGGTCCAGCGGGGCTCTGGACACTGAAGCTTTCTTT
TRBJ2-7 TRBD1 TRBV5-1 - 13 CASYQTGTYEQYF TGCGCCAGCTACCAGACAGGGACCTACGAGCAGTACTTC
TRBJ1-1 - TRBV28 - 15 CASSSADSMNTEAFF TGTGCCAGCAGCTCGGCGGACAGTATGAACACTGAAGCTTTCTTT